One and the same sample provided the 6 T cell receptor beta chains below, sequenced in a study of control samples from healthy donors and cancer patients. Libraries were prepared by immunoSEQ multiplex PCR; TCRdb keeps only in-frame clonotypes and omits some of them. Among over 75,000 clones listed, 91% were seen once. What was sequenced was blood. The receptors originated from a man aged 30 to 45 in good health.

This sequence joins TRBV6-2 or TRBV6-3 and TRBJ2-1; TRBD2 agrees at 8 bases. Germline CDR1 is MNHEY and CDR2 is SVGEGT. The CDR3 loop spans 13 amino acids. Trimming removed 7 bases from V and 7 bases from J; junction bases left unmatched: 6. The CDR3, as DNA: TGTGCCAGCATCCCCCCGGGGGGGAATGAGCAGTTCTTC. Its translation: CASIPPGGNEQFF.

The V gene is TRBV19, the J gene TRBJ2-1; a weak D match, TRBD2 (7 bases). The V end was cut by 0 bases, the J end by 6 bases, with 12 bases between. The CDR3 covers 15 residues. Germline V CDR1 and CDR2: LNHDA, SQIVND (reference sequence). The chain's CDR3 is CASSIDGGGVNEQFF. The CDR3 region has the DNA TGTGCCAGTAGTATAGACGGCGGGGGCGTCAATGAGCAGTTCTTC.

The chain employs TRBV7-2 and TRBJ2-7; TRBD2 might be the D (5 bases). The CDR3 sequence is 15 residues long. Per germline, CDR1 SGHTA and CDR2 FQGNSA. Trimming left V 4 bases short and J 2 bases short, with 15 bases between. In DNA form, the CDR3 reads TGTGCCAGCAGCTCAGGCCGGGGATCGACCTACGAGCAGTACTTC. It encodes CASSSGRGSTYEQYF.

The chain links TRBV9 to TRBJ2-3; a weak D match, TRBD1 (6 bases). Trimming took off 0 bases at V and 3 bases at J, with 14 bases between the two ends. The germline V gene has CDR1 SGDLS and CDR2 YYNGEE. The CDR3 runs to 16 residues. CDR3 region: CASSVERGGLTDTQYF. DNA for the CDR3: TGTGCCAGCAGCGTAGAGAGAGGGGGTCTTACAGATACGCAGTATTTT. The entire variable domain, with the rest obtained from reference TRBV9 and TRBJ2-3, is as follows: DSGVTQTPKHLITATGQRVTLRCSPRSGDLSVYWYQQSLDQGLQFLIQYYNGEERAKGNILERFSAQQFPDLHSELNLSSLELGDSALYFCASSVERGGLTDTQYFGPGTRLTVL.

The J gene is TRBJ1-4, the V gene TRBV27, with TRBD1 matching over 8 bases. Germline lookup yields CDR1 MNHEY and CDR2 SMNVEV (reference sequence). The CDR3 totals 15 residues. The trim removed 2 bases at V and 7 bases at J, leaving 6 bases unmatched. The CDR3 DNA reads as TGTGCCAGCAGTTTAAGGCCAGGGGGCAGTGAAAAACTGTTTTTT. This translates into CASSLRPGGSEKLFF.

This chain links TRBV7-9 with TRBJ1-4; a weak D match, TRBD1 (5 bases). This CDR3 comprises 14 residues. The V gene lost 6 bases and the J gene lost 6 bases, with 14 bases spanning the gap. Germline V gene data show CDR1 as SEHNR and CDR2 as FQNEAQ (reference sequence). The CDR3 DNA reads TGTGCCAGCAGTCCGGGGGTAGGGTATGAAAAACTGTTTTTT. It translates to CASSPGVGYEKLFF.